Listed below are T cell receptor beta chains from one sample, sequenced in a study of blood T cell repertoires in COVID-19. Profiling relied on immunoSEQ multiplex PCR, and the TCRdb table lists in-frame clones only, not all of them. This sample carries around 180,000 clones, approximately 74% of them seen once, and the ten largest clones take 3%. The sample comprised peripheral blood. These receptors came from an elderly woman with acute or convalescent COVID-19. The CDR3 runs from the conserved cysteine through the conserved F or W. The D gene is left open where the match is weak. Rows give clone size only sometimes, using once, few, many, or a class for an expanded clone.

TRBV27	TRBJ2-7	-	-	TGTGCCAGCAGTTTATCAGTAGGGCAGGGGACCTACGAGCAGTACTTC	CASSLSVGQGTYEQYF
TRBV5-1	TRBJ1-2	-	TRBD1	TGCGCCAGCAGCCCAGAGGGACAGACAGGCTACACCTTC	CASSPEGQTGYTF
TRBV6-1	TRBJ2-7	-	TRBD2	TGTGCCAGCAGTGAAAACCCCGGGACCCAAAGCTTTACGGGAGGTCGGAACGAGCAGTACTTC	CASSENPGTQSFTGGRNEQYF
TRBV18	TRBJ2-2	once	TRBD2	TGTGCCAGCTCACAGCGGGGCAATGAGCCCGGGGAGCTGTTTTTT	CASSQRGNEPGELFF
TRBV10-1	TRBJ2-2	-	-	TGCGCCAGCAGTGAGTCCTTTTTGAACACCGGGGAGCTGTTTTTT	CASSESFLNTGELFF
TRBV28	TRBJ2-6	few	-	TGTGCCAGCAGTATTATCTCTGGGGCCAACGTCCTGACTTTC	CASSIISGANVLTF
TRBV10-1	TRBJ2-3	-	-	TGCGCCAGCAGTCCCGGACAGGGAGGGGATACGCAGTATTTT	CASSPGQGGDTQYF
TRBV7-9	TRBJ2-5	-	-	TGTGCCAGCAGCCCCGGTTCCGAGACCCAGTACTTC	CASSPGSETQYF
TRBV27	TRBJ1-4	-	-	TGTGCCAGCAGTAGTACCAGTCTGGTAAAACTGTTTTTT	CASSSTSLVKLFF
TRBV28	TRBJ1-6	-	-	TGTGCCAGCAGTTCCGTACAGGGAACTGATCTTTTTAATTCACCCCTCCACTTT	CASSSVQGTDLFNSPLHF
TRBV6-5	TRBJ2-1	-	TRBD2	TGTGCCAGCAGCCCGGGGGGGAGTGATGAGCAGTTCTTC	CASSPGGSDEQFF
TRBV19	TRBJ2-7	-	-	TGTGCCAGTAGTATAGAGGTTGGAGGGGGCCCCTACGAGCAGTACTTC	CASSIEVGGGPYEQYF
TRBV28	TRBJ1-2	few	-	TGTGCCAGCAGTTTAAGGGCCGGGGGTGGCTACACCTTC	CASSLRAGGGYTF
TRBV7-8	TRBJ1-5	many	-	TGTGCCAGCAGCTTAGCGCGTACTACTAAAGGGCCCCAGCATTTT	CASSLARTTKGPQHF
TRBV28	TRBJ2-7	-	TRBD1	TGTGCCAGCAGTGACAGGGAACGGGGATTTGGTGAGCAGTACTTC	CASSDRERGFGEQYF
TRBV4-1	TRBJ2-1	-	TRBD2	TGCGCCAGCAGCCAAGACCATAGCGGGGGACACAATGAGCAGTTCTTC	CASSQDHSGGHNEQFF
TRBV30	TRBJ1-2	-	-	TGTGCCTGGAGTTACTTCCTTGGCAGGGCTAACGGCTACACCTTC	CAWSYFLGRANGYTF
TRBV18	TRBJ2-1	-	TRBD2	TGTGCCAGCTCTATAGGACTAGCGGGGTTCGATGAGCAGTTCTTC	CASSIGLAGFDEQFF
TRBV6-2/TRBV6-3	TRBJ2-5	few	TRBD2	TGTGCCAGCAGTTACGGGGCGGGAGAAGAGACCCAGTACTTC	CASSYGAGEETQYF
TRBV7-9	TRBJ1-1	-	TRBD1	TGTGCCAGCATACGGACAGGGGGCAAAACTGAAGCTTTCTTT	CASIRTGGKTEAFF
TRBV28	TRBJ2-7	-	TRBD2	TGTGCCAGCAGGAGAACTAGCGCTCACGAGCAGTACTTC	CASRRTSAHEQYF
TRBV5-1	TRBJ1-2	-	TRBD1	TGCGCCAGCAGCTACTCCGGGACAGGCGGTCCAGGCTACACCTTC	CASSYSGTGGPGYTF
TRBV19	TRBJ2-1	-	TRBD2	TGTGCCAGTAGTATAGACCCACTCGGACTAGGGTCCAATGAGCAGTTCTTC	CASSIDPLGLGSNEQFF
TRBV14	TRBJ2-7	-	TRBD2	TGTGCCAGCAGCCGTCTGACTAGCGGCAAATCCTACGAGCAGTACTTC	CASSRLTSGKSYEQYF
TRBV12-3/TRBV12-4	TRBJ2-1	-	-	TGTGCCAGCAGTCCGGGAACCTACAATGAGCAGTTCTTC	CASSPGTYNEQFF
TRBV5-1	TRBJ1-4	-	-	TGCGCCAGCAGCCCGGACTTCCCCCGGCGGGCTAATGAAAAACTGTTTTTT	CASSPDFPRRANEKLFF
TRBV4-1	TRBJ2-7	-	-	TGCGCCAGCAGCCAAGTTCCTAGCGCTACCTACGAGCAGTACTTC	CASSQVPSATYEQYF
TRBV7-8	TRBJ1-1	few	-	TGTGCCAGCAGAAAAAGCGGGCGGAACACTGAAGCTTTCTTT	CASRKSGRNTEAFF
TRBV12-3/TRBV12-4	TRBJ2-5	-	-	TGTGCCAGCAGTCAACAAGAGACCCAGTACTTC	CASSQQETQYF
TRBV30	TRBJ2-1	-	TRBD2	TGTGCCTGGTCGGGACTAGCGGGTCGTAGGAATGAGCAGTTCTTC	CAWSGLAGRRNEQFF
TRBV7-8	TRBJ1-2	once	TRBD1	TGTGCCAGCAGCTTCGATTTCGCGGGACAGGGGGTGTATGGCTACACCTTC	CASSFDFAGQGVYGYTF
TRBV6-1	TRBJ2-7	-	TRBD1	TGTGCCAGCAGTGAAGCAGGGACAGGGGGCTCCTACGAGCAGTACTTC	CASSEAGTGGSYEQYF
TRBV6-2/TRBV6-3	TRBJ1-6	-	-	TGTGCCAGCAGTTACTCGAGCGTCCGAGGCCTCCACTTT	CASSYSSVRGLHF
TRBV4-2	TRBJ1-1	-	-	TGTGCCAGCAGCCAAGAGGGGGCCGCAGGGATCGGGGCTGAAGCTTTCTTT	CASSQEGAAGIGAEAFF
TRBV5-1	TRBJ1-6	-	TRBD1	TGCGCCAGCAGTGGGCCGGGACAGGGATCACCCCTCCACTTT	CASSGPGQGSPLHF
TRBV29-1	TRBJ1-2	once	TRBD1	TGCAGCGTTGTTACAGGGGTGGACTCCCTTGCTCGGCGGTACACCTTC	CSVVTGVDSLARRYTF
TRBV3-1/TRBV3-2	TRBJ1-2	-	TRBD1	TGTGCCTCCAGCCCCGGGACAGTGCCTAATGGCTACACCTTC	CASSPGTVPNGYTF
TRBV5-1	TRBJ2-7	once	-	TGCGCCAGCAGCGTCAGCGGCTACGAGCAGTACTTC	CASSVSGYEQYF
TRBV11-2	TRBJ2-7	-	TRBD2	TGTGCCAGCAGCCGAGAGAGCGGGAGGAGGACCTACGAGCAGTACTTC	CASSRESGRRTYEQYF
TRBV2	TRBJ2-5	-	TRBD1	TGTGCCAGCAGTTTGGACAGGGGGTGGGAGACCCAGTACTTC	CASSLDRGWETQYF
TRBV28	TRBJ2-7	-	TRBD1	TGTGCCAGCAGTTTACCGACAGGGCAACACGAGCAGTACTTC	CASSLPTGQHEQYF
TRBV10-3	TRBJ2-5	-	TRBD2	TGTGCCATCAGTGAGGCTAGCGGGAGGGCCCAGGAGACCCAGTACTTC	CAISEASGRAQETQYF
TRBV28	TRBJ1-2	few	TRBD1	TGTGCCAGCAGTTTGGGACAGGGAAATGGCTACACCTTC	CASSLGQGNGYTF
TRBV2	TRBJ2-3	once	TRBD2	TGTGCCAGGGGGACTAGCGGGAGGAGGCCAGATACGCAGTATTTT	CARGTSGRRPDTQYF
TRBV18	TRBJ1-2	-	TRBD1	TGTGCCAGCTCACCACTTCCGTCGGGACAGCCCTTTAACTATGGCTACACCTTC	CASSPLPSGQPFNYGYTF
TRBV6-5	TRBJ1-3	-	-	TGTGCCAGCAGTCAGGGGTCAAGCATATATTTT	CASSQGSSIYF
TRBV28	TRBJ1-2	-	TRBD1	TGTGCCAGCAGTTTAGACGACGGACAGGGACTCGGCTACACCTTC	CASSLDDGQGLGYTF
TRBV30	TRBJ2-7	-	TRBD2	TGTGCCTGGAGTGATCCGGGACTAGCCTACGAGCAGTACTTC	CAWSDPGLAYEQYF